This TCR beta chain was captured by sequencing in a study of T cells in Graves' hyperthyroidism and ophthalmopathy. What was amplified from RNA transcripts were TCR beta CDR3 regions. The study used the HTBI primer set for a first-round RT-PCR of the TCR CDR3. MiXCR, run by TCRdb on the multiplex PCR reads, gives a single entry per CDR3 protein. Counted here are 350,000 to 400,000 distinct CDR3 sequences, roughly 14% occurring once; the ten biggest clones make up approximately 11%. There are a few counts of this clonotype. This CDR3 is built from 17 residues. Germline V gene sequence: CDR1 DFQATT, CDR2 SNEGSKA (reference sequence). V lost 0 bases and J lost 5, with 20 bases in between.

The J gene is TRBJ2-1, the V gene TRBV20-1; D is tentatively TRBD1 or TRBD2 (6 bases each). The sequencing input was blood. This clonotype was obtained from a woman between 55 and 75 years old with Graves' hyperthyroidism. CDR3 residues: CSARDGGLGTSHNEQFF. In DNA form, the CDR3 reads TGCAGTGCTAGAGATGGGGGACTCGGGACAAGCCACAATGAGCAGTTCTTC.